Included here is one T cell receptor beta chain sequence, with context. What it binds is not known. The source of the sample is a study of T cells in localized non-small cell lung cancer. Profiled with immunoSEQ multiplex PCR; TCRdb holds only in-frame clones, not every one. Here the sample spans around 54,000 clones, 75% to 90% being singletons. Findings of the study overall: The study found T cell clonality highest in uninvolved adjacent lung, above tumor. Patients showing higher blood T cell density tended to see longer overall survival. Across samples, adjacent lung featured a median roughly 62 of the top 100 tumor clones. Heterogeneity remains possible, as sequencing covered one tumor region only.

The TCR was taken from a male donor older than 55 with stage III squamous cell lung carcinoma. The starting material was peripheral blood, obtained before any cancer treatment.

The DNA of the CDR3 is TGTGCCAGCATCGGGTACTCCTACGAGCAGTACTTC. It yields the protein CASIGYSYEQYF. The rearrangement joins TRBV28 to TRBJ2-7; no clear D gene. CDR1 and CDR2 (germline): MDHEN, SYDVKM. V was shortened by 7 bases and J by 0 bases, with 7 bases between the two germline ends. The CDR3 sequence is 12 residues long.